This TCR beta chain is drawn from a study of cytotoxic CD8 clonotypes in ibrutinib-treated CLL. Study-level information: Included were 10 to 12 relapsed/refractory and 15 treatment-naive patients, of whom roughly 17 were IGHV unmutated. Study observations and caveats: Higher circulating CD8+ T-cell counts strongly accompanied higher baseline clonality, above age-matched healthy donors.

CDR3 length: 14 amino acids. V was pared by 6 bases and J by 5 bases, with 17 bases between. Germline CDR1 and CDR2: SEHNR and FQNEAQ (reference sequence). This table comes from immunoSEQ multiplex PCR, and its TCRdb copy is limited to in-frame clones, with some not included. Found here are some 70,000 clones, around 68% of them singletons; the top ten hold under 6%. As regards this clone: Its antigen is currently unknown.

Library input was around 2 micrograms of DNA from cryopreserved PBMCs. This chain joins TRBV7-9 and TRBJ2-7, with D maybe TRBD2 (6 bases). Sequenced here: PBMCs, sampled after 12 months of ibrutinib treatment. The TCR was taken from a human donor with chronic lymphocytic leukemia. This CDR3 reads CASSIGGGENEQYF. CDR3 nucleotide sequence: TGTGCCAGCAGTATAGGTGGCGGGGAGAACGAGCAGTACTTC.